Below, 9 T cell receptor beta chains from the same sample are listed, as sequenced in a study of beta chain features in type 1 diabetes. Findings of the study overall: Moderate yet significant TCRB CDR3 shortening was seen in Type 1 diabetes patients in all four CD4+ subsets.

Antigen specificity for these receptors is unknown. Investigators reverse transcribed all isolated RNA, so they sequenced expressed TCRB transcripts. Sequencing was performed with immunoSEQ multiplex PCR; in TCRdb, only in-frame clones are kept and a portion is missing. Of 300,000 to 400,000 clones in the sample, around 9.3% were seen once. Sequenced material: central memory CD4+ T cells from blood. These receptors were collected from a man aged 25 to 40 with type 1 diabetes.

A few counts support this clone. CDR3 region: CASSEASPHRASYNSPLHF. CDR3 coding DNA: TGTGCCAGCAGTGAAGCGAGTCCCCATAGGGCCTCCTATAATTCACCCCTCCACTTT. The chain combines TRBV2 with TRBJ1-6; D unclear. Germline CDR1 and CDR2: SNHLY and FYNNEI. V was shortened by 0 bases and J by 0 bases, with 15 bases between the two germline ends. The CDR3 has 19 amino acids.

The genes are TRBV9 and TRBJ2-6; TRBD1 might be the D (6 bases). The CDR3 runs 16 residues. V lost 1 base, J lost 1 base, and 9 bases lay in between. Germline-derived CDR1 and CDR2 are SGDLS and YYNGEE. CDR3 region: CASSVQGSSGANVLTF. The CDR3 bases are TGTGCCAGCAGCGTACAGGGGAGTTCTGGGGCCAACGTCCTGACTTTC.

This clone was detected a few times. The chain employs TRBV28 and TRBJ1-1; D gene uncertain. This CDR3 region has 14 residues. Germline loops: CDR1 MDHEN, CDR2 SYDVKM. V was trimmed by 7 bases and J by 1 base, leaving 13 bases between them. In DNA, the CDR3 is TGTGCCAGCACCCTCCGGGTCAAGAACACTGAAGCTTTCTTT. As protein: CASTLRVKNTEAFF.

This clone was seen more than once but under ten times. The chain links TRBV9 to TRBJ2-7, with a weak D call TRBD1 (6 bases). The CDR3 contains 15 residues. Between the trimmed V and J ends, which lost 0 bases and 0 bases, there was a span of 10 bases. Germline values: CDR1 SGDLS, CDR2 YYNGEE. The CDR3 DNA reads TGTGCCAGCAGCGTAGGACAGGCGATCTCCTACGAGCAGTACTTC. Protein product: CASSVGQAISYEQYF.

The table lists this clone with a few counts. The J gene is TRBJ2-5, the V gene TRBV18; D is possibly TRBD1 (6 bases). The DNA end lines up better with TRBJ2-7; the J call may be wrong. The CDR3 spans 13 residues. Germline V gives CDR1 KGHSH, CDR2 LQKENI. Here the CDR3 DNA reads TGTGCCAGCTCACCCTGGGACACCGACGAGCAGTACTTC. This codes for CASSPWDTDEQYF.

The sample holds a few counts of this clone. V is TRBV2 and J is TRBJ1-4; no definite D call. Per the germline V gene, CDR1 is SNHLY and CDR2 is FYNNEI. Trimming shortened V by 5 bases and J by 0 bases, and 10 bases separated the two germline ends. The CDR3 length is 15 residues. This CDR3 reads CASSHKGATNEKLFF. CDR3 nucleotides: TGTGCCAGCAGTCATAAAGGTGCAACTAATGAAAAACTGTTTTTT.

The sample holds a few counts of this clone. The same CDR3 also results from other DNA sequences found in this sample. The gene calls are TRBV9 and TRBJ1-2, with TRBD1 as a possible D gene (5 bases). Germline assignment: CDR1 SGDLS and CDR2 YYNGEE. V was shortened by 0 bases and J by 2 bases, with 8 bases between the two germline ends. The length of the CDR3 is 14 residues. CDR3 sequence (DNA): TGTGCCAGCAGCGTAGGCACAGGCAACTATGGCTACACCTTC. Translating gives CASSVGTGNYGYTF.

The chain couples TRBV7-2 to TRBJ1-2; D might be TRBD1 (5 bases). Trimming pared 7 bases from V and 12 bases from J, leaving 15 bases between. The length of the CDR3 is 11 residues. CDR1 SGHTA and CDR2 FQGNSA come from the germline V gene. CDR3 sequence reads: CASTRAGLHTF. The CDR3 region has the DNA TGTGCCAGCACCCGGGCGGGGCTCCACACCTTC.

V usage is TRBV5-1 and J usage is TRBJ1-4; D possibly corresponds to TRBD1 (5 bases). The CDR3 is made up of 16 amino acids. The V and J ends lost 0 bases and 1 base respectively, with 10 bases between them. The germline V gene encodes CDR1 SGHRS and CDR2 YFSETQ. The CDR3 protein is CASSLVLGETNEKLFF. In DNA form, the CDR3 reads TGCGCCAGCAGCTTGGTATTGGGGGAAACTAATGAAAAACTGTTTTTT.